The T cell receptor beta chain under discussion was sequenced for a study of cytomegalovirus exposure and HLA in healthy donors (dated by TCRdb to the late 2010s). Regarding the study in general: In an earlier analysis of approximately 500 of the donors, less than 350 Gb of sequence data and about 110 million unique TCR beta sequences from about 190 million T cells were reported. Approximately 310 gigabases of sequencing data and approximately 84 million unique TCR sequences were included in an early release covering roughly 600 HLA-typed donors. Of the 398 genotyped donors, about 84% fell in the genetic ancestry cluster associated with self-reported Caucasian donors. The study aimed to test whether signatures of past pathogen exposure could be identified by cataloging public T cell receptors. The study used immunosequencing to profile the T cell repertoires of hundreds of subjects and linked those repertoires to cytomegalovirus serostatus. Along with the roughly 610-subject first cohort, a separate validation cohort of over a hundred different subjects was used. To predict cytomegalovirus infection status, the study combined high-throughput TCR immunosequencing, statistical association of individual TCRs with disease status, and machine learning. A later analysis re-examined previously published TCR beta repertoires from around 670 donors and added high-resolution HLA genotyping to investigate patterns of TCR occurrence. Rather than using new phenotypic data, the later analysis identified candidate immune exposures from TCR beta sequences and from how often those sequences occurred across donors. To decide whether each TCR beta V gene segment behaved as functional or pseudogenic, an earlier analysis of some 570 of the donors relied on high-throughput TCR beta sequencing. Donor age, sex, ethnicity and CMV serostatus were compiled together with the repertoire data. Genome-wide SNP genotypes for about 55% of the roughly 670 donors were used in a later genetic analysis, which treated that subset as a discovery cohort. Every discovery cohort repertoire had been produced on one sequencing platform. Class I and class II HLA loci were covered by the typing at four-digit resolution. Typing coverage varied by locus: roughly 629-640 donors for A, B, C, DRB1 and DQB1; roughly 500 for DQA1; about 570 for DPA1; around 450 for DPB1. Roughly 5 DR-DQ haplotypes were handled as single units for association and clustering, since linkage in the cohort was strong. Among 350 to 400 genotyped donors of the cohort, an average of approximately 240,000 unique TCR beta nucleotide sequences were sequenced per donor, roughly 18% of them non-productive.

Study-wide conclusions, independent of this receptor: Most TCR sequences were observed very rarely across donors, whereas some public TCRs were present in many individuals. In both the original and validation cohorts, the classifier was reported to diagnose cytomegalovirus status with high specificity and sensitivity. The earlier analysis of fewer than 750 of the donors excluded some 16 rarely observed V segments, including chromosome 9 orphons, because counts were too low. An earlier analysis of 450 to 750 of the donors showed that most TCR beta V segments appeared in productive rearrangements either about 87% or about 30% of the time, which broadly matched IMGT annotations. An association between a missense DCLRE1C variant and V-gene and J-gene trimming of TCR beta chains was found in a later genetic analysis and replicated in an independent cohort. Specific HLA alleles were associated with about 17,000 TCR beta sequences at a false discovery rate of 0.05 in a later analysis. The sequencing pipeline was judged likely to have produced a cluster of highly shared sequence variants as a technical artifact. Presence/absence analyses assumed roughly uniform sequencing depth across donors, an assumption that may not hold. Compared with equally common non-associated chains, HLA-associated TCR beta chains in a later analysis were more clonally expanded and had lower generation probabilities. A further reported finding was that TCR beta sequences accurately predicted the HLA-A and HLA-B alleles for most subjects in the first cohort. CMV serostatus was the only immune exposure information available for the cohort. Linkage disequilibrium might explain the correlated functional status among segregating V segments, but an unknown experimental factor could not be excluded. The cohort was sequenced for TCR beta chains only, and without alpha or paired-chain data the features that could be detected were limited. Strong co-occurrence of HLA alleles, especially DR and DQ, made assigning TCR associations to individual alleles difficult. In vitro tests confirmed that three of the cytomegalovirus-associated TCR beta chains recognize cytomegalovirus antigens. According to a later genetic analysis, donors in an Asian-associated ancestry cluster had fewer N-insertions in productive TCRs than the approximately 630-donor mean. Some IMGT-functional V segments, including TRBV6-2 and TRBV6-3, could not be distinguished by the 87-base-pair reads and were therefore excluded. It was suggested by the authors that the approach could potentially be generalized to other disease states and immunological phenotypes. The study listed over 150 TCR beta chains as associated with cytomegalovirus. A later analysis reported that several top co-occurrence clusters appeared linked to parvovirus B19, influenza, CMV and Epstein-Barr virus. Because HLA typing was missing for some donors at each locus, association tests included only the typed subset. A later analysis found that most CMV-associated TCR beta chains appeared HLA-restricted, with HLA associations seemingly driven largely by CMV exposure. In a later analysis, TCR association rates were found to vary across HLA loci, with the most associated TCRs seen for DRB1 alleles and the fewest for HLA-C alleles.

The cohort was made up of roughly 670 healthy bone marrow donors. At the time of sampling, all cohort members were nominally healthy, though unrecorded immune exposures were likely present. The donor was CMV seropositive and was included in the group of some 290 seropositive cohort members. A peripheral blood sample was collected from each donor, and TCR beta sequencing was performed on peripheral blood mononuclear cells. Genomic DNA was extracted from the blood cell samples with the Qiagen DNeasy Blood Extraction Kit. Remarks on this clone: This clone's antigen is unknown. No per-base quality is available; no much larger clone lies one base away.

The library relied on the immunoSEQ multiplex PCR assay. For the multiplex PCR, a mixture combining 60 forward primers for TCR Vbeta segments and 13 reverse primers for TCR Jbeta segments was used. A multiplex PCR assay on genomic DNA amplified the CDR3 region of rearranged TCR beta genes. On the Illumina HiSeq System, the amplified TCR beta libraries were sequenced as 87-base-pair reads. On the authors' methods: In a later analysis, about 80 million unique TCR beta chains were counted across the roughly 610 repertoires, and around 10 million of these chains were shared by at least two donors. To remove PCR and sequencing errors, raw reads were error-corrected and collapsed into unique sequences using a nearest-neighbor algorithm that merged closely related sequences. To assign V, D and J gene segments, CDR3 sequences were aligned to IMGT reference sequences. For a sequence to be retained, at least a six-nucleotide match to both a V gene segment and a J gene segment was required. Rearrangements were classified as productive when the CDR3 lacked stop codons and remained in frame with V and J, and all other rearrangements were classified as non-productive. Following IMGT convention, CDR3 was defined as the stretch from the second conserved V-encoded cysteine to the conserved J-encoded phenylalanine. The earlier analysis of 500 to 650 of the donors excluded any sequence lacking an unambiguous match to a single V gene segment. In an earlier analysis of 450 to 750 of the donors, a V segment was called functional when productive rearrangements were above 56.7%, and segregating when the standard deviation between donors exceeded 5%. A statistical classification framework was built to diagnose cytomegalovirus status from the catalog of TCR beta chain sequences. In a later analysis, TCR nucleotide sequences were compared against IMGT/GENE-DB human TR gene sequences so that V and J genes could be assigned. In a later analysis, CDR3 sequences and most-parsimonious VDJ recombination scenarios were assigned using the TCRdist pipeline. A later analysis defined each TCR beta chain by its CDR3 amino acid sequence plus V-gene family, and excluded reads lacking a unique V-gene family. To address suspected cross-contamination and a sequencing artifact, a later analysis removed 550 to 750 highly shared, low-generation-probability nucleotide sequences. In a later analysis, a clonal expansion index for each public chain was calculated from normalized within-repertoire ranks of inferred template counts. A later analysis computed generation probabilities with a VDJ recombination model fitted to out-of-frame rearrangements, and checked the results against IGoR. A later analysis scored TCR-TCR, TCR-HLA and TCR-CMV co-occurrence with hypergeometric tests, applying a repertoire-size bias correction to TCR pairs. In a later analysis, false discovery rates were estimated by permuting HLA or CMV assignments 20 times. A later analysis grouped co-occurring TCRs with DBSCAN, adding TCRdist sequence similarity when clustering within HLA-allele-positive subsets. Repertoires with fewer than 30,000 or more than 120,000 public chains were left out of co-occurrence clustering, as were five repertoires with anomalous nucleotide sharing. The immuneACCESS repertoire file appears here via TCRdb, limited to in-frame rearrangements. These files lack a portion of the clones; in checked studies, under half of the deficit traces to unresolved V genes, and the cause of the others is not known. V, J and clone size were drawn from that table, and D and trimming were deduced from the DNA. Recorded for this sample are approximately 88,000 clones; around 80% of them occurred a single time. Roughly 4.8% of the sample lies in the top ten.

Measured from the cysteine to the phenylalanine, the CDR3 is 14 residues long. The read is trimmed to its CDR3 DNA, 42 bases read in frame from base 1. In the germline V gene, CDR1 corresponds to SGHAT and CDR2 to FQNNGV. V trim: 5 bases; J trim: 3 bases; unmatched bases: 5. The sequence joins TRBV11-2 to TRBJ2-7; 9 nucleotides in the junction match TRBD1. The TCR sequence derives from a man aged 25 to 40 in good health and CMV-seropositive. Sequenced material: PBMCs. In nucleotides, the sequence is TGTGCCAGCAGCCGGGGACAGGGAATCTACGAGCAGTACTTC. Translated, it gives CASSRGQGIYEQYF.